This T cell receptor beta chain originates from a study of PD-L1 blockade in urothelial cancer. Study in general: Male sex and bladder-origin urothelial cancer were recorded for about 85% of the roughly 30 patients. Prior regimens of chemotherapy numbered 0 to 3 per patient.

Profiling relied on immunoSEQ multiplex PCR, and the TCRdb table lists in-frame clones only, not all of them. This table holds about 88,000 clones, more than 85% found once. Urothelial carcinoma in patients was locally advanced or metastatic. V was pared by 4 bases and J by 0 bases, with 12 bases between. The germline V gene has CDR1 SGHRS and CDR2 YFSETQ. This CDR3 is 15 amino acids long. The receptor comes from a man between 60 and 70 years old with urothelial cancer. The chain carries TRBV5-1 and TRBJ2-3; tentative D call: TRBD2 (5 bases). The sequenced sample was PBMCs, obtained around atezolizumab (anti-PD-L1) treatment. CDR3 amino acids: CASSPTRGSTDTQYF. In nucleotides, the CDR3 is TGCGCCAGCAGCCCCACCCGGGGTAGCACAGATACGCAGTATTTT.